This entry concerns a single TCR beta chain. Its antigen is as yet unknown. These data belong to a study of shared clonotypes between healthy human individuals. Points from the study as a whole: In general, naive subsets displayed greater estimated richness than memory subsets did.

Generated by immunoSEQ multiplex PCR, the TCRdb table keeps only in-frame clones and is missing some. Of some 2.1 million clones in the sample, roughly 93% were seen once. CD45RO negativity and positive selection for CCR7 defined naive CD8 cells, a population that excluded terminally differentiated effector memory CD45RA+ cells. There are 14 residues in the CDR3. V dropped 4 bases and J dropped 5; count of bases not matched to a gene: 2. Looked up from germline, CDR1 is SGHVS and CDR2 is FQNEAQ. The sample comprised naive CD8+ T cells from PBMCs. The clonotype was recovered from a young man in good health. Some clones in this sample may be carry-over from other donors' samples. The chain couples TRBV7-8 to TRBJ1-6, with TRBD1 matching 7 bases. CDR3 in amino acids: CASSWDRDNSPLHF. The CDR3 region has the DNA TGTGCCAGCAGCTGGGACAGAGATAATTCACCCCTCCACTTT.